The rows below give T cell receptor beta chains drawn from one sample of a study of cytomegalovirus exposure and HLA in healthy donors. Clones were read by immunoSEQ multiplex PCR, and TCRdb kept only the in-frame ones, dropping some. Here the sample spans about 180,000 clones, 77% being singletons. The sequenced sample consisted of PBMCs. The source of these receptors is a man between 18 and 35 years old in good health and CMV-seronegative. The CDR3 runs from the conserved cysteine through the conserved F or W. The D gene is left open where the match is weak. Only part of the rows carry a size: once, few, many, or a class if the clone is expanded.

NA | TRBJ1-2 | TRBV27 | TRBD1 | CASRGQLGGYPF | TGTGCCAGCAGGGGACAGCTCGGTGGCTACCCCTTC
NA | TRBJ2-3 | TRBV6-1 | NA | CASSVEAGSRTDTQYF | TGTGCCAGCAGTGTAGAGGCTGGGTCACGCACAGATACGCAGTATTTT
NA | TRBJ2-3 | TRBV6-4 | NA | CASSEEDASTDTQYF | TGTGCCAGCAGTGAGGAGGACGCGAGCACAGATACGCAGTATTTT
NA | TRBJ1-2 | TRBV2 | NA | CASSVTVYGYTF | TGTGCCAGCAGTGTAACGGTCTATGGCTACACCTTC
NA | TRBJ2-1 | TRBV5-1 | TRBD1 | CASSLESRGLGEQFF | TGCGCCAGCAGCTTGGAATCCAGGGGGCTAGGTGAGCAGTTCTTC
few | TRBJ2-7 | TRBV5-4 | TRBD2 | CASSFRGSGSREQYF | TGTGCCAGCAGCTTTCGAGGTAGCGGGAGTCGCGAGCAGTACTTC
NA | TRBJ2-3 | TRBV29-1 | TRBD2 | CSVPTPGLSTDTQYF | TGCAGCGTTCCAACTCCGGGACTATCCACAGATACGCAGTATTTT
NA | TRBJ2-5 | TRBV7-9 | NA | CASSPGAGRETQYF | TGTGCCAGCAGCCCGGGGGCCGGGAGGGAGACCCAGTACTTC
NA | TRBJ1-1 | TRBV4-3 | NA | CASSQDEAGAGTEAFF | TGCGCCAGCAGCCAAGATGAAGCAGGGGCAGGCACTGAAGCTTTCTTT
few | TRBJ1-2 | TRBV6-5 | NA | CASSYSGGANGYTF | TGTGCCAGCAGTTACTCCGGGGGGGCGAACGGCTACACCTTC
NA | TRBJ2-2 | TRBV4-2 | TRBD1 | CASSQVTGQGAPGELFF | TGTGCCAGCAGCCAAGTTACGGGACAGGGGGCCCCCGGGGAGCTGTTTTTT
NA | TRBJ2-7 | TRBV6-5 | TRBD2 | CASSYGPIAGAREQYF | TGTGCCAGCAGTTACGGGCCCATAGCGGGAGCGCGCGAGCAGTACTTC
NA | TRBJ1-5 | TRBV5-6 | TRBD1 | CASSLGTGRQPQHF | TGTGCCAGCAGCCTAGGGACAGGCCGGCAGCCCCAGCATTTT
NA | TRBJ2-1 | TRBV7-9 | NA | CSSSLEASEQFF | TGTTCCAGCAGCTTAGAAGCTTCGGAGCAGTTCTTC
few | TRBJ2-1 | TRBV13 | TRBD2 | CASSLAGGGNEQFF | TGTGCCAGCAGCTTAGCGGGCGGGGGCAATGAGCAGTTCTTC
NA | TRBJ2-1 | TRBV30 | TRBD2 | CAWRRGLAGEEQFF | TGTGCCTGGAGAAGAGGACTAGCGGGAGAGGAGCAGTTCTTC
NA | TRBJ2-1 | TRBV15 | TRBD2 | CATSRAGTSYNEQFF | TGTGCCACCAGCAGAGCCGGGACTAGTTACAATGAGCAGTTCTTC
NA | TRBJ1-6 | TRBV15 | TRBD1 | CATSRTALGRGNSPLHF | TGTGCCACCAGCAGGACCGCGCTGGGCAGGGGGAATTCACCCCTCCACTTT
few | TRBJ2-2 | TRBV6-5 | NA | CASSSYTGELFF | TGTGCCAGCAGTTCTTACACCGGGGAGCTGTTTTTT
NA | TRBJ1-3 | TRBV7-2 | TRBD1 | CASSTGGTGGNTIYF | TGTGCCAGCAGCACCGGTGGGACAGGTGGAAACACCATATATTTT
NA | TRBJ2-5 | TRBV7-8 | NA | CASSRTGGPAETQYF | TGTGCCAGCAGCCGAACAGGAGGGCCAGCCGAGACCCAGTACTTC
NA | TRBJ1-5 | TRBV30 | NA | CAWSKGQGSPQHF | TGTGCCTGGAGTAAGGGGCAGGGATCGCCCCAGCATTTT
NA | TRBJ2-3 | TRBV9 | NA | CASSVDGSTDTQYF | TGTGCCAGCAGCGTAGACGGGAGCACAGATACGCAGTATTTT
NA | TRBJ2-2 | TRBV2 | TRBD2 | CASGPWEGGELFF | TGTGCCAGCGGACCTTGGGAGGGCGGGGAGCTGTTTTTT
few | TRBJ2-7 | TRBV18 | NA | CASSPRDGAFSEQYF | TGTGCCAGCTCACCGCGGGACGGAGCGTTCTCCGAGCAGTACTTC
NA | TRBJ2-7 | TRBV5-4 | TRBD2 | CAGGTSGRTYEQYF | TGTGCCGGAGGGACTAGCGGTAGGACATACGAGCAGTACTTC
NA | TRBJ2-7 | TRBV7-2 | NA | CASSLATAYPYEQYF | TGTGCCAGCAGCTTAGCCACAGCCTACCCCTACGAGCAGTACTTC
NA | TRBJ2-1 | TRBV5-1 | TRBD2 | CASSLISGAYYNEQFF | TGCGCCAGCAGCTTGATTAGCGGGGCATATTACAATGAGCAGTTCTTC
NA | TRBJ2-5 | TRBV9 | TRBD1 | CASSVSVGQGQETQYF | TGTGCCAGCAGCGTATCTGTCGGACAGGGACAAGAGACCCAGTACTTC
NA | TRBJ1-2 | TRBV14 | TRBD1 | CASSRGTGQGAWNYGYTF | TGTGCCAGCAGCCGAGGGACGGGACAGGGGGCCTGGAACTATGGCTACACCTTC
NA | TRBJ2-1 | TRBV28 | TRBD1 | CASSLTGTGVPNEQFF | TGTGCCAGCAGTTTGACCGGGACAGGGGTCCCCAATGAGCAGTTCTTC
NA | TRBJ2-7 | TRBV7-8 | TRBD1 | CASSFRSGVGQGAIGQYF | TGTGCCAGCAGCTTCAGGTCAGGAGTGGGACAGGGGGCGATCGGGCAGTACTTC
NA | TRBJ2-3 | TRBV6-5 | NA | CASSYGGTGNTDTQYF | TGTGCCAGCAGTTACGGGGGGACGGGAAACACAGATACGCAGTATTTT
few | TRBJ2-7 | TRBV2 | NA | CASSENRGRGEQYF | TGTGCCAGCAGTGAAAATAGAGGGCGGGGAGAGCAGTACTTC
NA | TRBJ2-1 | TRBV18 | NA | CASSPPGAVYNEQFF | TGTGCCAGCTCACCCCCAGGCGCAGTCTACAATGAGCAGTTCTTC
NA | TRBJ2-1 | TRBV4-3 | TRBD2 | CASSQATSGGNEQFF | TGCGCCAGCAGCCAAGCGACTAGCGGGGGAAATGAGCAGTTCTTC
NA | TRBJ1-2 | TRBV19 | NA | CASSLLAAGSYGYTF | TGTGCCAGTAGCCTCCTTGCAGCGGGCTCCTATGGCTACACCTTC
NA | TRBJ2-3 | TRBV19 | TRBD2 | CASSIMTSGGAADTQYF | TGTGCCAGTAGTATTATGACTAGCGGGGGGGCCGCAGATACGCAGTATTTT
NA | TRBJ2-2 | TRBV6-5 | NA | CASSFVTQGTGELFF | TGTGCCAGCAGTTTTGTGACCCAGGGCACCGGGGAGCTGTTTTTT
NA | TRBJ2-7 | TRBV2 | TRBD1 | CASSEEGDRVYEQYF | TGTGCCAGCAGTGAGGAAGGAGACAGGGTGTACGAGCAGTACTTC
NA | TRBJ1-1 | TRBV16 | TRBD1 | CASSTTGGAGTEAFF | TGTGCCAGCAGTACGACAGGGGGCGCGGGGACTGAAGCTTTCTTT